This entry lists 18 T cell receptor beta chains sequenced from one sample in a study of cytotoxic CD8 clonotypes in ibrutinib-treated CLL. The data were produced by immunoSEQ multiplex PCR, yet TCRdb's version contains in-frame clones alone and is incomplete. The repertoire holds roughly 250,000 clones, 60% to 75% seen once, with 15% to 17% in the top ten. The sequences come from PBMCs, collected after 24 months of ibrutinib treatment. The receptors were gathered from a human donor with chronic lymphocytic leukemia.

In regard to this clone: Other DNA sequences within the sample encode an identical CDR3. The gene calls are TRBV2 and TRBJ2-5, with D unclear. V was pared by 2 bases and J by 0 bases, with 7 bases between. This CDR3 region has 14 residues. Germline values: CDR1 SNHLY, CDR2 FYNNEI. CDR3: CASSEQRDQETQYF. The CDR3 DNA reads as TGTGCCAGCAGTGAACAGCGAGACCAAGAGACCCAGTACTTC. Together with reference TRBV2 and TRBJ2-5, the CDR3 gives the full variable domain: EPEVTQTPSHQVTQMGQEVILRCVPISNHLYFYWYRQILGQKVEFLVSFYNNEISEKSEIFDDQFSVERPDGSNFTLKIRSTKLEDSAMYFCASSEQRDQETQYFGPGTRLLVL.

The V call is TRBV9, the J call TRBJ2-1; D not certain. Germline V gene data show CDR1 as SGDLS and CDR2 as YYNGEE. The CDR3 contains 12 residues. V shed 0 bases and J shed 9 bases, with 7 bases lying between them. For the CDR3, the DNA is TGTGCCAGCAGCGTAGGGGTAGGTGAGCAGTTCTTC. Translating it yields CASSVGVGEQFF.

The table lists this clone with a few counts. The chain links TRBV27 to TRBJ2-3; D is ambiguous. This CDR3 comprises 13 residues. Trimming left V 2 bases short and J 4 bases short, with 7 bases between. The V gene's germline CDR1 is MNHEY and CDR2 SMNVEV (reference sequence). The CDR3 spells CASSLVGADTQYF. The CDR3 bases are TGTGCCAGCAGTTTAGTAGGCGCAGATACGCAGTATTTT.

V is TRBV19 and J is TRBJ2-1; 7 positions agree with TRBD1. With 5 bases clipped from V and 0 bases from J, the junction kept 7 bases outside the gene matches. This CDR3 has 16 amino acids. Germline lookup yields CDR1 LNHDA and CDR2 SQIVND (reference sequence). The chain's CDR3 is CASSHSGGRSYNEQFF. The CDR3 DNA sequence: TGTGCCAGTAGTCATTCAGGGGGACGCTCCTACAATGAGCAGTTCTTC.

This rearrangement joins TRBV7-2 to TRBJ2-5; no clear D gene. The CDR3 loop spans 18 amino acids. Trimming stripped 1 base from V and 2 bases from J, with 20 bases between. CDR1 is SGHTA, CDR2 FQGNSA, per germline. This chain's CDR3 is CASSLGPPGPTSQETQYF. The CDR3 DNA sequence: TGTGCCAGCAGCTTAGGACCCCCCGGCCCAACCTCGCAAGAGACCCAGTACTTC.

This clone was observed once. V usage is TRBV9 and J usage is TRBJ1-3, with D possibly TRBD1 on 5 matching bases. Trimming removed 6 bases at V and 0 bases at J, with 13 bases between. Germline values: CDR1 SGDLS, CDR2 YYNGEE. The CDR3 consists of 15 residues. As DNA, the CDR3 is TGTGCCAGCACCCGGGGCGAGAGCTCTGGAAACACCATATATTTT. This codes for CASTRGESSGNTIYF. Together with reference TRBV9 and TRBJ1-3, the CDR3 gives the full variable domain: DSGVTQTPKHLITATGQRVTLRCSPRSGDLSVYWYQQSLDQGLQFLIQYYNGEERAKGNILERFSAQQFPDLHSELNLSSLELGDSALYFCASTRGESSGNTIYFGEGSWLTVV.

The CDR3 region has the DNA TGTGCCACCAGCAGAGATGCACGGAACAATCAGCCCCAGCATTTT. Residues: CATSRDARNNQPQHF. V gene TRBV15 combines with J gene TRBJ1-5; the D is unclear. Germline values: CDR1 LNHNV, CDR2 YYDKDF (reference sequence). The CDR3 is 15 amino acids. Trimming shortened V by 0 bases and J by 3 bases, and 9 bases separated the two germline ends.

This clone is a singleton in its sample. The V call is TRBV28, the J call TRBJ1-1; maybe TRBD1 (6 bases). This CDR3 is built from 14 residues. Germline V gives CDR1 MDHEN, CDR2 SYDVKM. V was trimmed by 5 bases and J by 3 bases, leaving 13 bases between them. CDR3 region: CASSGGTRDTEAFF. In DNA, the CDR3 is TGTGCCAGCAGTGGAGGGACACGTGACACTGAAGCTTTCTTT.

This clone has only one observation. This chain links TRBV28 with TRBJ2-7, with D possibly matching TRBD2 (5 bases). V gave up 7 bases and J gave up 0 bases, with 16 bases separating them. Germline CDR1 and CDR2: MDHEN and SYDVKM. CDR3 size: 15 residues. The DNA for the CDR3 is TGTGCCAGCACCCCTCGCGGAGGCCCCTCCTACGAGCAGTACTTC. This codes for CASTPRGGPSYEQYF.

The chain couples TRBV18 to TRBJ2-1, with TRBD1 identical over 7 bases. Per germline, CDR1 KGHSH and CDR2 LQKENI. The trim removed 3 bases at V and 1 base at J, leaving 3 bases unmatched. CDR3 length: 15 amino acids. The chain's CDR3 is CASSPSTGSYNEQFF. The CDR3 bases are TGTGCCAGCTCACCTTCGACAGGGTCCTACAATGAGCAGTTCTTC.

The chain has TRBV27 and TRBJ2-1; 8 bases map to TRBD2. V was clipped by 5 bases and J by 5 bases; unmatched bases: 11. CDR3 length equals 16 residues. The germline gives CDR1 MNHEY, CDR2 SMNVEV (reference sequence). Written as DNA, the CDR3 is TGTGCCAGCAGTCCGCCCACCAGCGGGAGAGACAATGAGCAGTTCTTC. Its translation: CASSPPTSGRDNEQFF.

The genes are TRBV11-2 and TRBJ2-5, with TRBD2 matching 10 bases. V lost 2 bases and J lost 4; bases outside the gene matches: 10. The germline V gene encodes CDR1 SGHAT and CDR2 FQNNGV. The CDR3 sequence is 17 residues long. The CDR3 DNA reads TGTGCCAGCAGCTTAAGGTCGGCTAGCGGGGGCGGAGAGACCCAGTACTTC. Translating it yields CASSLRSASGGGETQYF.

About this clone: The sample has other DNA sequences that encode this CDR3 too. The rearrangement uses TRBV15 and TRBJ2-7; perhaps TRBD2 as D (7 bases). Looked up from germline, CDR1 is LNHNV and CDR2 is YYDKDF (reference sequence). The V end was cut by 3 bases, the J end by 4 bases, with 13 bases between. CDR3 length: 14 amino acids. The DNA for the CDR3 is TGTGCCACCAGCAGGGATAGGGGGGGTTACGAGCAGTACTTC. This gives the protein CATSRDRGGYEQYF.

The CDR3 sequence: CASSQGTNTDTQYF. The CDR3 nucleotides read TGTGCCAGCAGTCAGGGGACCAACACAGATACGCAGTATTTT. The chain uses TRBV6-5 and TRBJ2-3, with D perhaps TRBD1 (6 bases). The CDR3 is 14 amino acids. Trimming took off 5 bases at V and 2 bases at J, with 11 bases between the two ends. CDR1 is MNHEY, CDR2 SVGAGI, per germline.

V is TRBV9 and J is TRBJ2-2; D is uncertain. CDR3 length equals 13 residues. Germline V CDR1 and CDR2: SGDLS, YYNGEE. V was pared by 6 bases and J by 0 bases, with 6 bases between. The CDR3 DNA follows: TGTGCCAGCAAAGGACCGAACACCGGGGAGCTGTTTTTT. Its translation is CASKGPNTGELFF.

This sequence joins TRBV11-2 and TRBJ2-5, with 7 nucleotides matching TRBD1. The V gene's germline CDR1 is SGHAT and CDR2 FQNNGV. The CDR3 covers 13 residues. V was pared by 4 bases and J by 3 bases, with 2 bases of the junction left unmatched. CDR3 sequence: CASSSGTEETQYF. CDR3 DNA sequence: TGTGCCAGCAGCTCCGGGACAGAAGAGACCCAGTACTTC.

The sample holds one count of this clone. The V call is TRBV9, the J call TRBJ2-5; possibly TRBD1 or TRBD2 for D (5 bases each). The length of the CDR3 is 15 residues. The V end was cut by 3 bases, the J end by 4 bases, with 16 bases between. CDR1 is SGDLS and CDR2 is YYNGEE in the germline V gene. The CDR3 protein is CASSGRGGSGETQYF. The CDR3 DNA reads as TGTGCCAGCAGCGGCCGTGGGGGATCGGGAGAGACCCAGTACTTC.

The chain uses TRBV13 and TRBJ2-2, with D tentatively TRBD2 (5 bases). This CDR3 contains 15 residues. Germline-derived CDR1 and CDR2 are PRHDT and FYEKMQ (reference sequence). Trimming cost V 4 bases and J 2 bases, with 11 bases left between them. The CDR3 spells CASSSDLRNTGELFF. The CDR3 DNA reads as TGTGCCAGCAGCTCGGACTTACGCAACACCGGGGAGCTGTTTTTT.